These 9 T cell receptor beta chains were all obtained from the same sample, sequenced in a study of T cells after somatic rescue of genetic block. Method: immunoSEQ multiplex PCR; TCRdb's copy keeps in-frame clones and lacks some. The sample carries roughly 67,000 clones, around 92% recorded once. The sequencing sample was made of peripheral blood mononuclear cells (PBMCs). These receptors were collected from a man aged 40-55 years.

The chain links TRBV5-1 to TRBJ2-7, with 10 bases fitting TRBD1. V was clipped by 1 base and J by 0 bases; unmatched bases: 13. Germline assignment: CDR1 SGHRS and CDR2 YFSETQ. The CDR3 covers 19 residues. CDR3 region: CASSLRRPGTGASSYEQYF. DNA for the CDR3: TGCGCCAGCAGCTTGCGACGTCCCGGGACAGGGGCGAGCTCCTACGAGCAGTACTTC.

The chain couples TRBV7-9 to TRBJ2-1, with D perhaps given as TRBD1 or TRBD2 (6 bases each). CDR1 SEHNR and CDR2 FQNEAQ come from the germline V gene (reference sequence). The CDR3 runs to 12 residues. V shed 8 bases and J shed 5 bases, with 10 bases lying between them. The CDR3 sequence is CASRGLHNEQFF. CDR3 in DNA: TGTGCCAGCCGGGGGCTTCACAATGAGCAGTTCTTC.

Here the CDR3 reads CATSRERGGTDTQYF. The CDR3 region has the DNA TGTGCCACCAGCAGGGAGCGGGGGGGCACAGATACGCAGTATTTT. The chain couples TRBV15 to TRBJ2-3; 9 bases are shared with TRBD2. Per the germline V gene, CDR1 is LNHNV and CDR2 is YYDKDF (reference sequence). The CDR3 runs to 15 residues. Trimming at V came to 3 bases and at J to 1 base, leaving 2 bases not matched to a gene.

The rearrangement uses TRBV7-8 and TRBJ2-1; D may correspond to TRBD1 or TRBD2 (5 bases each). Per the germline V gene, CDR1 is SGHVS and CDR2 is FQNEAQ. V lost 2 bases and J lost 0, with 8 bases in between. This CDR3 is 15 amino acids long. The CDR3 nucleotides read TGTGCCAGCAGCTTATCCGGGGCCTCCTACAATGAGCAGTTCTTC. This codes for CASSLSGASYNEQFF.

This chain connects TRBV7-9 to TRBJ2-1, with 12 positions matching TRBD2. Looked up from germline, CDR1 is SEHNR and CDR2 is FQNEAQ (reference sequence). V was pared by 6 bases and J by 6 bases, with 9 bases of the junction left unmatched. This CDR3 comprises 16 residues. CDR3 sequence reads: CASSPALAGGGNEQFF. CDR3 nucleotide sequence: TGTGCCAGCAGTCCTGCCCTAGCGGGGGGGGGCAATGAGCAGTTCTTC.

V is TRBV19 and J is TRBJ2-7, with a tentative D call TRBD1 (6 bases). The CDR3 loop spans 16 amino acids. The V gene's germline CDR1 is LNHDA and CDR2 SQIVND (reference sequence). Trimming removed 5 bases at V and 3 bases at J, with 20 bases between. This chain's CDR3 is CASSPSATGSLYEQYF. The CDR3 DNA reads TGTGCCAGTAGTCCATCCGCGACAGGTTCCCTCTACGAGCAGTACTTC.

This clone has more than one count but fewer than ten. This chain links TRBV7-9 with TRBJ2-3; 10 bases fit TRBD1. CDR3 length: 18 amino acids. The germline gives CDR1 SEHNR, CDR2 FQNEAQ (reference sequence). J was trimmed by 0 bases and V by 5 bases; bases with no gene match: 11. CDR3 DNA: TGTGCCAGCAGCCTTTGGACAGGGGGGTCCTCTAGCACAGATACGCAGTATTTT. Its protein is CASSLWTGGSSSTDTQYF.

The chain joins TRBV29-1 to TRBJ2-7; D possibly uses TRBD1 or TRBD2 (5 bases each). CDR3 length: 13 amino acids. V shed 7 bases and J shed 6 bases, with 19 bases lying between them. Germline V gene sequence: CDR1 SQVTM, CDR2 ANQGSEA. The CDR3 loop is CSGSGTSRSEQYF. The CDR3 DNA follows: TGCAGCGGATCCGGGACGTCTCGCTCCGAGCAGTACTTC.

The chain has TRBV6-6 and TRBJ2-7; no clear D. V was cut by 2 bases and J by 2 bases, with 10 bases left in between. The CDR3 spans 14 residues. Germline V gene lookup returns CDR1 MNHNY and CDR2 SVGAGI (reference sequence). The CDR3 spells CASSYVAATYEQYF. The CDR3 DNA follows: TGTGCCAGCAGTTACGTGGCGGCCACCTACGAGCAGTACTTC.